A selection of T cell receptor beta chains follows, all from one sample in a study of blood T cells in healthy people across ages. One entry per CDR3 protein, called by TCRdb with MiXCR from the 5' RACE reads. Here the sample spans just under 550,000 distinct CDR3 sequences, about 24% being singletons. The sample was also reused in another study, on T cells of mothers and their children.

Sequenced input: blood. The receptors were sampled from a boy younger than 18 in good health. Each CDR3 is given with its conserved first and last residue. A D gene is named only where the DNA matches it firmly.

J gene,D gene,V gene,CDR3 protein
TRBJ2-5,.,TRBV6-1,CASSDLIREVGETQYF
TRBJ1-2,.,TRBV28,CASRLLYGYTF
TRBJ2-7,TRBD2,TRBV28,CASSSQGGRSYEQYF
TRBJ1-2,.,TRBV9,CASSVGRGQSF
TRBJ2-6,TRBD2,TRBV28,CASNIGTSVSGANVLTF
.,TRBD2,TRBV9,CASGPGLAENEQYF
TRBJ1-4,.,TRBV6-2/TRBV6-3,CASSYAGATNEKLFF
TRBJ2-7,.,TRBV7-2,CASSLGYLPLAQYF
TRBJ1-1,.,TRBV20-1,CSARQSLNTEAFF
.,.,TRBV6-2/TRBV6-3,CASSYIQETQYF
TRBJ1-1,TRBD1,TRBV28,CASSLSTGGITEAFF
TRBJ2-3,TRBD2,TRBV9,CASSAGGGALSTDTQYF
TRBJ1-2,.,TRBV28,CASSSWGRGGYGYTF
.,.,TRBV4-2,CASSQDGHEQYF
TRBJ2-4,TRBD2,TRBV7-2,CASSGLADLAKNIQYF
TRBJ2-1,.,TRBV12-3/TRBV12-4,CASSRGRLGDEQFF
TRBJ2-3,TRBD1,TRBV7-9,CASSSTGSGTDTQYF
TRBJ1-3,.,TRBV19,CATGISGNTIYF
TRBJ1-2,.,TRBV12-3/TRBV12-4,CASSLQGWGYTF
.,TRBD2,TRBV7-9,CASRKIGRLAGLPYEQYF
TRBJ2-6,.,TRBV11-2,CASSSQGQYSSGANVLTF
TRBJ2-1,TRBD2,TRBV11-1,CASSQGLAGGDDSYNEQFF
TRBJ1-6,TRBD1,TRBV7-2,CASSLGQGREAPLHF
TRBJ2-1,TRBD2,TRBV7-9,CASSLAREDEQFF